Reported below is one TCR beta chain. Its specificity is not known. This sample is part of a study of beta chain features in type 1 diabetes. Whole-study findings and limits: Sequencing used cDNA, and cells with high TCR expression could therefore be over-represented. Shortening of TCRB CDR3s, moderate but significant, appeared in all four CD4+ subsets of Type 1 diabetes patients. Junctions at VDJ sites from type 1 diabetes patients had fewer insertions and more deletions.

Expressed TCRB transcripts were sequenced because the isolated RNA had all been reverse transcribed beforehand. Sequenced naive, central memory and regulatory T cell samples produced an average of around 3.8 million reads. Measured with immunoSEQ multiplex PCR; TCRdb has only the in-frame clones, and not every one. This sample yields under 350,000 clones, of which 24% are seen a single time; 0.012% belongs to the top ten. The receptor's source is a woman between 25 and 40 years old with type 1 diabetes. Sequenced: naive CD4+ T cells from blood.

The CDR3 DNA is TGTGCCAGCAGCGTAGGGGCAGGGGATTACGAGCAGTACTTC. Protein: CASSVGAGDYEQYF. This chain connects TRBV9 to TRBJ2-7; maybe TRBD1 (6 bases). V gave up 0 bases and J gave up 4 bases, with 11 bases separating them. The CDR3 sequence is 14 residues long. Germline CDR1 and CDR2: SGDLS and YYNGEE.